What follows describes a single T cell receptor beta chain. This clonotype was recorded at least ten times. It lacks a known antigen. Base qualities are not provided; no much larger clone lies one nucleotide away. This sample is part of a study of CD8 T cells in ankylosing spondylitis (dated by TCRdb to about 2017). About the investigation overall: T cell receptor beta repertoires were profiled in healthy donors and ankylosing spondylitis patients so that disease-linked TCR variants could be found. Peripheral blood samples were taken, and synovial fluid was additionally collected from ankylosing spondylitis patients. The full study cohort comprised 20 to 25 ankylosing spondylitis patients and approximately 100 healthy donors.

CDR3 length: 16 amino acids, cysteine to phenylalanine. Only the CDR3 DNA stays, 48 bases, in frame from base 1. The germline V end is reduced by 4 bases and the J end by 5 bases; junction bases left unmatched: 13. CDR1 and CDR2 are drawn from the germline V gene: SGHRS, YFSETQ. The sample was run on an Illumina HiSeq 2500. TCR beta libraries were prepared by quantitative 5'-RACE with molecular barcodes. From the authors' description of their analysis: A new computational method, built on a probabilistic model of VDJ rearrangement, was used to identify disease-linked TCR variants. TCRdb passed the public sequencing reads through fastp at Q25 and MiXCR, retaining productive beta sequences. Rows matching on CDR3 protein sequence are summarized as one entry with the most common DNA and genes. TCRdb's processing, not the authors' own work, is the source of the V and J calls. In this sample the table shows 25,000 to 40,000 distinct CDR3 sequences, 7.2% of which occur a single time. The top ten hold roughly a tenth of the sample.

General study outcomes and caveats: A CD8+ phenotype was shown by the disease-linked clones, which were found at relatively low frequencies in peripheral blood. Blood from ankylosing spondylitis patients appeared to be characterized by a TCR beta motif composed of eight highly homologous amino acid variants. Significant enrichment of the disease-linked clones was reported in matched synovial fluid samples from ankylosing spondylitis patients. Some of the motif variants had been reported before in the synovial fluid and blood of reactive arthritis patients, a finding that suggests common disease-initiation mechanisms.

The TCR was taken from a male donor with ankylosing spondylitis or in good health (not recorded which). The chain links TRBV5-1 with TRBJ2-7; 9 bases in between match TRBD2. Sequencing input: blood, either unsorted or a sorted T cell fraction (not recorded which). The CDR3: CASSRGYVAGANEQYF. The DNA sequence is given as TGCGCCAGCAGCCGGGGTTACGTAGCGGGAGCCAACGAGCAGTACTTC.